Each of the 27 T cell receptor beta chains below was sequenced from the same sample in a study of OX40 agonist ivuxolimab in advanced cancers. Method: immunoSEQ multiplex PCR; TCRdb's copy keeps in-frame clones and lacks some. The table records some 28,000 clones, around 80% of them present only once. The sample in question was CD4+ or CD8+ T cells sorted from blood, obtained in a trial of the OX40 agonist ivuxolimab. Every receptor here comes from an adult with an advanced solid tumor such as melanoma, head and neck, liver or kidney cancer.

J is TRBJ1-5 and V is TRBV6-1; D is unclear. The CDR3 spans 12 residues. Germline CDR1 MNHNS, CDR2 SASEGT. Trimming stripped 3 bases from V and 7 bases from J, with 7 bases between. CDR3 in amino acids: CASSEGIQPQHF. The CDR3 region has the DNA TGTGCCAGCAGTGAGGGGATACAGCCCCAGCATTTT.

A note on this clone: Other nucleotide sequences from this sample produce the same CDR3. V is TRBV29-1 and J is TRBJ2-5; 8 bases agree with TRBD2. This CDR3 is built from 12 residues. V trimming: 6 bases; J trimming: 1 base; junction bases outside the gene matches: 1. Per the germline V gene, CDR1 is SQVTM and CDR2 is ANQGSEA. The CDR3 is CSVAGGQETQYF. The CDR3 nucleotides read TGCAGCGTCGCGGGGGGCCAAGAGACCCAGTACTTC.

This chain connects TRBV7-8 to TRBJ2-1, with D perhaps given as TRBD1 or TRBD2 (6 bases each). Germline lookup yields CDR1 SGHVS and CDR2 FQNEAQ. The CDR3 has 19 amino acids. V dropped 1 base and J dropped 0 bases, with 19 bases sitting between them. The CDR3 DNA is TGTGCCAGCAGCTTAGAGGGCAGGGGACTTCTAAGCTCCTACAATGAGCAGTTCTTC. It translates to CASSLEGRGLLSSYNEQFF.

This clone was counted a few times. V gene TRBV4-1 combines with J gene TRBJ2-7; no clear D gene. The CDR3 is 13 amino acids. The V end lost 0 bases, the J end lost 3 bases, and 6 bases lay between the germline ends. Germline V gene lookup returns CDR1 MGHRA and CDR2 YSYEKL. CDR3 sequence: CASSQEGYYEQYF. The CDR3 DNA is TGCGCCAGCAGCCAAGAAGGGTACTACGAGCAGTACTTC.

The chain has TRBV7-2 and TRBJ1-1; no clear D. The ends were cut back, 5 bases at V and 1 base at J, with 11 bases in the middle. The CDR3 runs to 14 residues. Per the germline V gene, CDR1 is SGHTA and CDR2 is FQGNSA. The CDR3, as DNA: TGTGCCAGCAGCCGGGCGGCGGGGAACACTGAAGCTTTCTTT. Amino acid sequence: CASSRAAGNTEAFF. The full variable domain, rest sourced from reference TRBV7-2 and TRBJ1-1, is GAGVSQSPSNKVTEKGKDVELRCDPISGHTALYWYRQSLGQGLEFLIYFQGNSAPDKSGLPSDRFSAERTGGSVSTLTIQRTQQEDSAVYLCASSRAAGNTEAFFGQGTRLTVV.

This rearrangement joins TRBV7-8 to TRBJ1-1, with 7 nucleotides matching TRBD1. The V segment lost 3 bases and the J segment 7 bases; nucleotides outside the gene matches: 2. The CDR3 totals 12 residues. Germline V gene lookup returns CDR1 SGHVS and CDR2 FQNEAQ. CDR3 protein: CASSFWTGEAFF. The CDR3 nucleotides read TGTGCCAGCAGCTTTTGGACAGGTGAAGCTTTCTTT.

The J gene is TRBJ1-1, the V gene TRBV27, with TRBD1 matching 8 bases. Trimming at V came to 6 bases and at J to 0 bases, leaving 6 bases not matched to a gene. CDR1 and CDR2 from the germline V gene are MNHEY and SMNVEV (reference sequence). The CDR3 has 15 amino acids. The CDR3 region is CASRTGAFMNTEAFF. The CDR3 DNA reads as TGTGCCAGCAGGACAGGGGCCTTCATGAACACTGAAGCTTTCTTT.

The chain joins TRBV5-1 to TRBJ2-7; 7 positions agree with TRBD1. The germline CDR1 and CDR2 sequences are SGHRS and YFSETQ. This CDR3 is built from 14 residues. J lost 5 bases, V lost 5 bases, and 10 bases had no gene match. The CDR3 sequence is CASSPGDRTDEQYF. The CDR3 bases are TGCGCCAGCAGTCCCGGGGACAGAACGGACGAGCAGTACTTC.

This clone was recorded only once. The rearrangement links TRBV11-2 to TRBJ1-1; 9 positions match TRBD1. Trimming cost V 0 bases and J 10 bases; bases outside gene matches: 9. Germline V gives CDR1 SGHAT, CDR2 FQNNGV. This CDR3 contains 15 residues. CDR3 in DNA: TGTGCCAGCAGCTTAGATCAGGGGACAGGGATTCGAGCTTTCTTT. It encodes CASSLDQGTGIRAFF.

The chain couples TRBV5-1 to TRBJ2-2; D is unresolved. Trimming pared 4 bases from V and 2 bases from J, leaving 12 bases between. This CDR3 is built from 15 residues. Per germline, CDR1 SGHRS and CDR2 YFSETQ. For the CDR3, the DNA is TGCGCCAGCAGCATAAGGAATCGTAACACCGGGGAGCTGTTTTTT. It yields the protein CASSIRNRNTGELFF.

This chain uses TRBV11-2 with TRBJ1-2; D might be TRBD1 (6 bases). Trimming pared 3 bases from V and 5 bases from J, leaving 10 bases between. CDR1 is SGHAT and CDR2 is FQNNGV in the germline V gene. This CDR3 spans 13 amino acids. CDR3 amino acids: CASSFSGVYGYTF. The CDR3 DNA reads as TGTGCCAGCAGCTTCTCAGGGGTTTATGGCTACACCTTC.

V and J are TRBV6-5 and TRBJ1-2; possibly TRBD1 for D (6 bases). CDR1 and CDR2 from the germline V gene are MNHEY and SVGAGI. The CDR3 consists of 14 residues. Trimming stripped 5 bases from V and 5 bases from J, with 15 bases between. This chain's CDR3 is CASSEFEGEYGYTF. CDR3 nucleotide sequence: TGTGCCAGCAGTGAATTTGAGGGGGAATATGGCTACACCTTC.

The chain couples TRBV2 to TRBJ1-2, with D unclear. This CDR3 is built from 13 residues. CDR1 is SNHLY, CDR2 FYNNEI, per germline. Trimming removed 5 bases at V and 3 bases at J, with 10 bases between. CDR3 in DNA: TGTGCCAGCAGTTACACAGAGGACTATGGCTACACCTTC. It is translated as CASSYTEDYGYTF. Based on the CDR3 plus reference TRBV2 and TRBJ1-2, the full variable domain is EPEVTQTPSHQVTQMGQEVILRCVPISNHLYFYWYRQILGQKVEFLVSFYNNEISEKSEIFDDQFSVERPDGSNFTLKIRSTKLEDSAMYFCASSYTEDYGYTFGSGTRLTVV.

The chain is built from TRBV19 and TRBJ1-1, with unresolved D. Trimming left V 3 bases short and J 3 bases short, with 8 bases between. Germline-derived CDR1 and CDR2 are LNHDA and SQIVND (reference sequence). This CDR3 region has 13 residues. The CDR3 spells CASSIGGYTEAFF. The CDR3 DNA follows: TGTGCCAGTAGTATCGGAGGTTACACTGAAGCTTTCTTT.

The chain links TRBV13 to TRBJ2-1; 12 bases map to TRBD2. CDR3 length: 15 amino acids. CDR1 and CDR2 (germline): PRHDT, FYEKMQ (reference sequence). Trimming took 5 bases from V and 8 from J; bases not matched to a gene: 7. The CDR3 DNA reads as TGTGCCAGCAGCGGTGGACTAGCGGGGTGGGATGAGCAGTTCTTC. This gives the protein CASSGGLAGWDEQFF.

The V call is TRBV6-5, the J call TRBJ2-5, with 8 bases identical to TRBD1. CDR1 and CDR2 (germline): MNHEY, SVGAGI. The CDR3 is made up of 14 amino acids. V lost 2 bases and J lost 4; bases outside the gene matches: 3. This CDR3 reads CASSYTGTGETQYF. The DNA for the CDR3 is TGTGCCAGCAGTTACACCGGGACAGGAGAGACCCAGTACTTC.

The chain couples TRBV30 to TRBJ2-3; perhaps TRBD2 as D (6 bases). Deletions cut 1 base from V and 1 base from J, with 9 bases between. The CDR3 loop spans 14 amino acids. Germline lookup yields CDR1 GTSNPN and CDR2 SVGIG (reference sequence). CDR3 nucleotides: TGTGCCTGGAGTGCCGGGACTGGCACAGATACGCAGTATTTT. It yields the protein CAWSAGTGTDTQYF. Based on the CDR3 plus reference TRBV30 and TRBJ2-3, the full variable domain is SQTIHQWPATLVQPVGSPLSLECTVEGTSNPNLYWYRQAAGRGLQLLFYSVGIGQISSEVPQNLSASRPQDRQFILSSKKLLLSDSGFYLCAWSAGTGTDTQYFGPGTRLTVL.

This chain links TRBV10-1 with TRBJ2-1; D is unclear. V lost 2 bases and J lost 7, with 9 bases in between. The CDR3 is made up of 13 amino acids. Germline V gene data show CDR1 as WNHNN and CDR2 as SYGVQD (reference sequence). Here the CDR3 reads CASSEVAWNEQFF. CDR3 nucleotides: TGCGCCAGCAGTGAGGTGGCTTGGAATGAGCAGTTCTTC.

The chain joins TRBV11-2 to TRBJ1-6; 8 bases map to TRBD1. Germline CDR1 and CDR2: SGHAT and FQNNGV. V was clipped by 6 bases and J by 6 bases; unmatched bases: 1. The CDR3 has 13 residues. This chain's CDR3 is CASRDRANSPLHF. The CDR3 DNA reads TGTGCCAGCAGGGACAGGGCTAATTCACCCCTCCACTTT.

This clone was detected a few times. CDR3 loop: CASSHAGQAYQPQHF. The CDR3 DNA is TGCGCCAGCAGCCACGCTGGACAGGCTTATCAGCCCCAGCATTTT. This sequence joins TRBV4-1 and TRBJ1-5; 7 nucleotides agree with TRBD1. CDR1 and CDR2 (germline): MGHRA, YSYEKL. Trimming at V came to 3 bases and at J to 5 bases, leaving 7 bases not matched to a gene. This CDR3 has 15 residues.

V is TRBV6-1 and J is TRBJ1-1; D is unresolved. V was shortened by 6 bases and J by 9 bases, with 8 bases between the two germline ends. Germline values: CDR1 MNHNS, CDR2 SASEGT. The CDR3 covers 10 residues. CDR3 nucleotides: TGTGCCAGCAGGGAGGCCCAAGCTTTCTTT. Protein sequence: CASREAQAFF.

The chain links TRBV30 to TRBJ2-2, with 9 positions matching TRBD1. In germline, CDR1 is GTSNPN, CDR2 SVGIG (reference sequence). V lost 1 base, J lost 5 bases, and 5 bases stayed unmatched. This CDR3 contains 15 residues. Here the CDR3 reads CAWSEPTGGTGELFF. CDR3 DNA sequence: TGTGCCTGGAGTGAGCCGACAGGGGGGACCGGGGAGCTGTTTTTT.

The rearrangement joins TRBV27 to TRBJ1-1, with D perhaps matching TRBD1 (6 bases). V lost 5 bases and J lost 3, with 28 bases in between. The CDR3 runs to 19 residues. Germline lookup yields CDR1 MNHEY and CDR2 SMNVEV (reference sequence). CDR3 amino acids: CASSPQFTDRGGADTEAFF. In DNA, the CDR3 is TGTGCCAGCAGTCCCCAATTCACTGACCGAGGGGGGGCAGACACTGAAGCTTTCTTT.

The V gene is TRBV7-8, the J gene TRBJ1-5; D is possibly TRBD1 (5 bases). Germline CDR1 is SGHVS and CDR2 is FQNEAQ. V shed 1 base and J shed 3 bases, with 13 bases lying between them. This CDR3 is 16 amino acids long. CDR3 residues: CASSLVGRGFNQPQHF. CDR3 in DNA: TGTGCCAGCAGCTTAGTAGGCCGGGGCTTCAATCAGCCCCAGCATTTT.

This rearrangement joins TRBV2 to TRBJ1-5, with TRBD1 matching over 7 bases. The CDR3 is 19 residues long. Per the germline V gene, CDR1 is SNHLY and CDR2 is FYNNEI. V was clipped by 5 bases and J by 0 bases; unmatched bases: 16. CDR3 in DNA: TGTGCCAGCAGTCCCACCCCCTACACGACAGGGAATAGCAATCAGCCCCAGCATTTT. Protein sequence: CASSPTPYTTGNSNQPQHF. Full variable domain (rest looked up from reference TRBV2 and TRBJ1-5): EPEVTQTPSHQVTQMGQEVILRCVPISNHLYFYWYRQILGQKVEFLVSFYNNEISEKSEIFDDQFSVERPDGSNFTLKIRSTKLEDSAMYFCASSPTPYTTGNSNQPQHFGDGTRLSIL.

The chain links TRBV5-1 to TRBJ2-5, with D unclear. The V gene lost 4 bases and the J gene lost 4 bases, with 11 bases spanning the gap. CDR3 size: 13 residues. Germline values: CDR1 SGHRS, CDR2 YFSETQ. The CDR3 DNA reads TGCGCCAGCAGCGCCCCTGGTAGAGAGACCCAGTACTTC. Translating gives CASSAPGRETQYF.

The rearrangement uses TRBV7-2 and TRBJ1-1; 7 bases align to TRBD1. There are 14 residues in the CDR3. Germline V gene data show CDR1 as SGHTA and CDR2 as FQGNSA. Trimming took 1 base from V and 4 from J; bases not matched to a gene: 3. CDR3 DNA sequence: TGTGCCAGCAGCTTAGAGTCAGGGGGCACTGAAGCTTTCTTT. It encodes CASSLESGGTEAFF. The complete variable domain, with remaining parts taken from reference TRBV7-2 and TRBJ1-1, reads GAGVSQSPSNKVTEKGKDVELRCDPISGHTALYWYRQSLGQGLEFLIYFQGNSAPDKSGLPSDRFSAERTGGSVSTLTIQRTQQEDSAVYLCASSLESGGTEAFFGQGTRLTVV.